The present T cell receptor (beta chain) was sequenced within a study of CD4 T cells in relation to SARS-CoV-2 and coronaviruses. Broader study findings: Monoreactive clones expanded significantly more to SARS-CoV-2 than crossreactive clones did.

Here immunoSEQ multiplex PCR was the method, and the copy in TCRdb shows in-frame clones only, minus some. The sample lists just under 65,000 clones, 94% occurring once. This clone was detected only a few times. What it binds is not known. CD4+ T cells from unexposed donors were obtained before the COVID-19 pandemic (2011-2018). The germline gives CDR1 SEHNR, CDR2 FQNEAQ (reference sequence). V was pared by 3 bases and J by 7 bases, with 15 bases between. The CDR3 extends over 15 amino acids. The specimen sequenced was naive CD4+ T cells from PBMCs. Subset denoted: naive CD4+ T cells isolated by negative enrichment. This clonotype originated in a human donor in good health. The gene calls are TRBV7-9 and TRBJ1-4, with unresolved D. This chain's CDR3 is CASSLKTLSGEKLFF. CDR3 DNA: TGTGCCAGCAGCTTGAAGACACTCTCGGGTGAAAAACTGTTTTTT.